Shown below are 18 T cell receptor beta chains from a single sample sequenced in a study of regulatory T cells in long-lasting Graves disease. Time point described: persistent/refractory GD, antithyroid drugs over 5 years with positive TRAb. Extracted PBMC RNA gave rise to the TCR library. With iRepertoire HTBI primers and Arm-PCR of CDR3 regions, TCR beta libraries were built. TCRdb reanalysed the multiplex PCR reads using MiXCR and keeps one entry per CDR3 protein. Of 420,000 or so distinct CDR3 sequences listed, 23% are singletons. This specimen was peripheral blood mononuclear cells (PBMCs), taken when the disease was refractory, from a patient treated with antithyroid drugs. Every receptor here comes from a female donor with Graves disease.

The chain employs TRBV7-2 and TRBJ1-2, with TRBD1 matching 8 bases. Germline CDR1 reads SGHTA; CDR2 reads FQGNSA. The CDR3 consists of 13 residues. V lost 5 bases, J lost 8 bases, and 7 bases stayed unmatched. The CDR3 sequence is CASSTTGAGGYTF. CDR3 sequence (DNA): TGTGCCAGCAGCACGACAGGGGCCGGGGGCTACACCTTC.

There are a few counts of this clonotype. This chain connects TRBV18 to TRBJ2-7; the D is unclear. Deletions cut 8 bases from V and 2 bases from J, with 13 bases between. CDR1 and CDR2 (germline): KGHSH, LQKENI. This CDR3 comprises 13 residues. The CDR3 here is CASASRQTYEQYF. The DNA for the CDR3 is TGTGCCAGCGCTAGTCGGCAAACCTACGAGCAGTACTTC.

The chain carries TRBV5-1 and TRBJ2-7; perhaps TRBD2 as D (6 bases). CDR3 length: 13 amino acids. Trimming took 4 bases from V and 7 from J, leaving 15 bases between them. Per germline, CDR1 SGHRS and CDR2 YFSETQ. DNA of the CDR3: TGCGCCAGCAGCGCTAGCGATCGGGAAGAGCAGTACTTC. Its translation is CASSASDREEQYF.

This clonotype was seen a few times. The gene calls are TRBV10-3 and TRBJ2-2; 9 positions match TRBD1. Germline loops: CDR1 ENHRY, CDR2 SYGVKD. The J segment lost 5 bases and the V segment lost 5 bases, leaving 6 bases of the junction unmatched. The CDR3 contains 15 residues. The CDR3 DNA reads TGTGCCATCAGTTGGACAGGGGCGGGAACCGGGGAGCTGTTTTTT. As protein: CAISWTGAGTGELFF.

This clonotype was found many times. This chain links TRBV12-3 or TRBV12-4 with TRBJ1-2, with TRBD1 matching over 12 bases. V lost 5 bases, J lost 7 bases, and 8 bases stayed unmatched. The CDR3 extends over 15 amino acids. The CDR3 nucleotides are TGTGCCAGCAGTCCGGGACAGGGGGCGTCTGGTGGCTACACCTTC. It codes for CASSPGQGASGGYTF.

This clonotype was seen more than once but under ten times. The genes are TRBV5-1 and TRBJ2-7; TRBD2 matches 10 bases. Germline-derived CDR1 and CDR2 are SGHRS and YFSETQ. V lost 10 bases, J lost 7 bases, and 11 bases stayed unmatched. This CDR3 is 13 amino acids long. CDR3 in amino acids: CAGPSGRKIEQYF. The CDR3 DNA sequence: TGCGCCGGCCCTAGCGGGAGAAAGATAGAGCAGTACTTC.

This clonotype has just a few counts. V is TRBV2 and J is TRBJ2-2, with D possibly TRBD1 on 6 matching bases. Between the trimmed V and J ends, which lost 9 bases and 4 bases, there was a span of 12 bases. Germline-derived CDR1 and CDR2 are SNHLY and FYNNEI. The CDR3 spans 13 residues. In DNA form, the CDR3 reads TGTGCCAGTGCTCAGGGGCTCACCGGGGAGCTGTTTTTT. Protein sequence: CASAQGLTGELFF.

The chain links TRBV7-2 to TRBJ2-3; TRBD2 matches at 10 bases. CDR1 SGHTA and CDR2 FQGNSA come from the germline V gene. This CDR3 is built from 17 residues. The V segment lost 1 base and the J segment 3 bases; nucleotides outside the gene matches: 7. CDR3 sequence (DNA): TGTGCCAGCAGCTTAGGGAGGACTAGCGGAAAGACAGATACGCAGTATTTT. This encodes CASSLGRTSGKTDTQYF. Supplemented by reference TRBV7-2 and TRBJ2-3, the full variable domain reads GAGVSQSPSNKVTEKGKDVELRCDPISGHTALYWYRQSLGQGLEFLIYFQGNSAPDKSGLPSDRFSAERTGGSVSTLTIQRTQQEDSAVYLCASSLGRTSGKTDTQYFGPGTRLTVL.

This clonotype was counted only a few times. The chain links TRBV10-3 to TRBJ1-1; TRBD1 matches 7 bases. V lost 7 bases and J lost 1; bases outside the gene matches: 6. Looked up from germline, CDR1 is ENHRY and CDR2 is SYGVKD. The CDR3 runs to 14 residues. CDR3 sequence: CAIMAGGSNTEAFF. In DNA, the CDR3 is TGTGCCATCATGGCAGGGGGTTCGAACACTGAAGCTTTCTTT.

With respect to this clonotype: A read error may explain this, as a much larger clone is one base away. The gene calls are TRBV24-1 and TRBJ2-4; the match to TRBD2 covers 12 bases. The CDR3 runs 17 residues. CDR1 KGHDR and CDR2 SFDVKD come from the germline V gene. V dropped 5 bases and J dropped 13; count of bases not matched to a gene: 17. The CDR3 DNA is TGTGCCACCAGTGGCCTAGGTCTAGCGGGAGGGTACAATGGGCAGTACTTC. Translating gives CATSGLGLAGGYNGQYF.

The sample holds one count of this clonotype. This chain connects TRBV10-3 to TRBJ2-3; D remains unclear. CDR3 length: 15 amino acids. The germline V and J ends were trimmed by 0 bases and 5 bases, with 12 bases remaining between them. Per germline, CDR1 ENHRY and CDR2 SYGVKD. The CDR3 loop reads CAISESGRVRDTQYF. The CDR3 DNA reads as TGTGCCATCAGTGAGTCTGGTAGGGTCAGAGATACGCAGTATTTT.

This clonotype was recorded once. The V call is TRBV29-1, the J call TRBJ2-1; D may be TRBD2 (7 bases). Per the germline V gene, CDR1 is SQVTM and CDR2 is ANQGSEA. The V end lost 4 bases, the J end lost 6 bases, and 16 bases lay between the germline ends. The CDR3 sequence is 14 residues long. CDR3 residues: CSVVEGGMGNEQFF. In DNA, the CDR3 is TGCAGCGTTGTGGAGGGGGGGATGGGCAATGAGCAGTTCTTC.

J is TRBJ1-2 and V is TRBV28; 12 bases align to TRBD1. The CDR3 contains 15 residues. V lost 3 bases and J lost 8; bases outside the gene matches: 7. Germline CDR1 is MDHEN and CDR2 is SYDVKM. CDR3 DNA: TGTGCCAGCAGTTTGGGGACAGGGGGCGATCAAGGCTACACCTTC. This codes for CASSLGTGGDQGYTF.

The chain has TRBV2 and TRBJ2-2; 9 bases are a match to TRBD1. The CDR3 length is 14 residues. From germline, CDR1 is SNHLY and CDR2 FYNNEI. With 7 bases clipped from V and 5 bases from J, the junction kept 5 bases outside the gene matches. CDR3 protein: CASIGQGRTGELFF. CDR3 DNA: TGTGCCAGCATTGGACAGGGGAGGACCGGGGAGCTGTTTTTT.

This clonotype was observed a few times. The chain couples TRBV12-3 or TRBV12-4 to TRBJ1-3; no definite D call. The CDR3 loop spans 14 amino acids. V shed 5 bases and J shed 0 bases, with 8 bases lying between them. This CDR3 is CASSTHLSGNTIYF. The CDR3 DNA follows: TGTGCCAGCAGTACCCACCTCTCTGGAAACACCATATATTTT.

This clonotype was detected many times. The V and J genes are TRBV24-1 and TRBJ1-1; no clear D gene. Germline lookup yields CDR1 KGHDR and CDR2 SFDVKD. The CDR3 consists of 19 residues. V lost 5 bases and J 0 bases, leaving 24 bases between the germline ends. The chain's CDR3 is CATSGGISWSGYMNTEAFF. The CDR3 nucleotides are TGTGCCACCAGTGGAGGGATAAGCTGGAGCGGATACATGAACACTGAAGCTTTCTTT.

The CDR3 coding sequence is TGTGCCAGCTTTAAGAGGACAGGGGGCTCTGGCACTGAAGCTTTCTTT. As protein: CASFKRTGGSGTEAFF. The chain joins TRBV6-1 to TRBJ1-1; 11 bases align to TRBD1. The CDR3 totals 16 residues. Trimming cost V 8 bases and J 4 bases; bases outside gene matches: 12. Germline assignment: CDR1 MNHNS and CDR2 SASEGT.

This clonotype appeared a few times. This rearrangement joins TRBV20-1 to TRBJ2-7; 13 bases are a match to TRBD2. V lost 6 bases, J lost 7 bases, and 12 bases stayed unmatched. CDR3 length: 15 residues. CDR1 is DFQATT, CDR2 SNEGSKA, per germline (reference sequence). The CDR3 protein is CSARGGTSGDGEQYF. In nucleotides, the CDR3 is TGCAGTGCCCGAGGAGGGACTAGCGGGGATGGGGAGCAGTACTTC.